This T cell receptor beta chain was recorded in a study of blood T cell repertoires in COVID-19. Authors' methods: Scientists estimated how many nucleated cells there were by amplifying reference gene primers. TCRdb's table, derived via immunoSEQ multiplex PCR, lists solely in-frame clones and lacks some. The V and J calls and clone size are taken from that table; D and trimming were inferred from the DNA. The table shows approximately 190,000 clones, with 84% occurring only once. This CDR3 region has 15 residues. Looked up from germline, CDR1 is SGHNT and CDR2 is YENEEA. Trimming cost V 0 bases and J 0 bases, with 6 bases left between them.

Sequenced sample: peripheral blood. V usage is TRBV11-3 and J usage is TRBJ2-1; no firm D call. This receptor was taken from a woman aged 70-85 years with active or convalescent COVID-19. The CDR3 here is CASSLDLSSYNEQFF. The CDR3 nucleotides read TGTGCCAGCAGCTTAGATCTGAGCTCCTACAATGAGCAGTTCTTC.